One T cell receptor beta chain is described in this entry. Its antigen has not been determined. Base qualities are not recorded, but no much larger clone differs from it by a single base. The CDR3 goes from the cysteine to the phenylalanine over 15 residues. The retained sequence is limited to the CDR3, 45 bases, with the frame set at the first base. Looking up the germline V gene (reference sequence) yields CDR1 LNHDA and CDR2 SQIVND. A distance of 16 bases separates the germline ends of V and J, which lose 5 bases and 4 bases respectively. The data are from a study of T cells in Graves' hyperthyroidism and ophthalmopathy (dated by TCRdb to about 2019). Looking at the study overall: Peripheral blood samples were taken at initial diagnosis, before any treatment was given. To identify TCR V-J signatures that set the groups apart, the researchers used a discovery cohort of about a hundred patients, made up of 40 to 45 with Graves' ophthalmopathy and about 60 with stable Graves' hyperthyroidism. Whether ophthalmopathy could be predicted prospectively was tested in an independent validation cohort made up of approximately 19 hyperthyroidism patients plus 17 patients who later progressed to ophthalmopathy. The roughly 100 discovery patients were randomly divided into training and test sets at a 7:3 ratio. Thyroid tissue and blood T-cell repertoires from six Graves' hyperthyroidism patients were also compared in the study. Following sampling, methimazole starting at 30 mg daily was given to hyperthyroidism patients, and high-dose intravenous methylprednisolone was given to ophthalmopathy patients. According to the paper, TCR Vbeta CDR3 sequencing was carried out on over 130 peripheral blood samples, which came from about 45 ophthalmopathy, around 75 hyperthyroidism and approximately 17 progressor patients. The paper as a whole reports these results and caveats: Most expanded thyroid clonotypes (frequency above 0.001) were also found in blood, which suggests that blood repertoires may mirror thyroid immune responses. During validation, the model predicted progression to ophthalmopathy a median of approximately 6 months ahead of onset, with roughly 65% sensitivity and 72.22% specificity. No statistical method was used to fix the sample size in advance, and group allocation was not hidden from the investigators. A model built on a 13 V-J signature distinguished ophthalmopathy from stable hyperthyroidism, reaching approximately 89% sensitivity and 81% to 83% specificity in cross-validation and 80%/75% in testing.

Moderately to severely active disease, a Clinical Activity Score of at least 3, a NOSPECS grade of at least 4, and a duration under 3 months were present in ophthalmopathy patients. Any patient with an uncontrolled infection, another autoimmune disease, pregnancy or lactation was excluded. Clinical symptoms, serum thyroxine and TRAb, thyroid ultrasound, and orbital computed tomography formed the basis for the diagnoses. PBMCs were isolated from 10 ml of fresh peripheral blood by Ficoll-Paque density gradient centrifugation. Trizol reagent was used to extract total RNA, and RNA quality was then checked on an Agilent 2100 Bioanalyzer. The TCR beta CDR3 regions were amplified from RNA transcripts. A first-round RT-PCR of the TCR CDR3 used the HTBI primer set with the Qiagen OneStep RT-PCR kit. The libraries were constructed in a second round of multiplex PCR and then size-selected and purified. Libraries were sequenced paired-end with 100 bp reads on an Illumina HiSeq2000. The paper's processing steps were these. Raw data were processed with SOAPnuke, discarding reads with adapters, uncalled bases, mean Phred below 15, or no exact constant-primer or identifier match. COPE v1.2.5 was used to merge the high-quality paired reads, and each unique nucleotide sequence was defined as a clonotype. MiTCR v1.1 was used to align the clonotypes against IMGT TRBV, TRBD and TRBJ reference segments. Only V-J combinations with frequency above 0.0001, covering roughly 99% of repertoires, were analysed. A TCS score was defined as the ratio between F50 (clonal expansion) and ExV (chaos), using BLOSUM62-based TCRdist between CDR3 peptides within each V-J. Welch's t-statistics and random forest reduced around 550 V-J features to 10 to 15, which were used in a naive Bayes classifier (R e1071). The public reads were reprocessed in TCRdb via fastp at Q25 and MiXCR, keeping in-frame beta chains. CDR3 protein sequences are deduplicated, and each keeps its most common genes and DNA. These V and J calls originate from TCRdb's pipeline instead of the authors' own analysis. The sample profile shows approximately 380,000 distinct CDR3 sequences; roughly 13% of them were found once. The top ten hold 28% of the sample.

The TCR originated in a man in his forties or fifties with Graves' ophthalmopathy. The chain is assembled from TRBV19 and TRBJ2-3; the D segment is perhaps TRBD1 or TRBD2, each sharing 5 matched bases. The sequencing sample was made of blood. The nucleotides are TGTGCCAGTAGTTTCCAGAGGGGTGGCTCAGATACGCAGTATTTT. Translated, this gives CASSFQRGGSDTQYF.